The 20 T cell receptor beta chains reported below all come from one sample, sequenced in a study of CD8 T cells in Susac syndrome. Reverse transcription of about 0.5 to 1 ug RNA used random hexamers. TCRdb re-called the immunoSEQ multiplex PCR reads through MiXCR, storing one row per CDR3 protein. The data show some 150,000 distinct CDR3 sequences, 95% seen once. Sequencing input: CD8+ T cells from PBMCs. The receptors stem from a human donor with multiple sclerosis.

The chain is built from TRBV7-9 and TRBJ2-1, with a weak D call TRBD1 (6 bases). Germline V gene data show CDR1 as SEHNR and CDR2 as FQNEAQ (reference sequence). V was clipped by 2 bases and J by 6 bases, with 11 bases between them. This CDR3 spans 14 amino acids. As DNA, the CDR3 is TGTGCCAGCAGCTTATCGAGGACAGCCAATGAGCAGTTCTTC. It codes for CASSLSRTANEQFF. Full variable domain (rest looked up from reference TRBV7-9 and TRBJ2-1): DTGVSQNPRHKITKRGQNVTFRCDPISEHNRLYWYRQTLGQGPEFLTYFQNEAQLEKSRLLSDRFSAERPKGSFSTLEIQRTEQGDSAMYLCASSLSRTANEQFFGPGTRLTVL.

The chain has TRBV9 and TRBJ1-1; no firm D call. V was shortened by 3 bases and J by 0 bases, with 9 bases between the two germline ends. Germline CDR1 SGDLS, CDR2 YYNGEE. This CDR3 spans 14 amino acids. CDR3 DNA: TGTGCCAGCAGCGAACACTCCATGAACACTGAAGCTTTCTTT. This encodes CASSEHSMNTEAFF.

V and J are TRBV29-1 and TRBJ2-1, with D unresolved. The CDR3 consists of 12 residues. CDR1 and CDR2 (germline): SQVTM, ANQGSEA. Between the trimmed V and J ends, which lost 0 bases and 5 bases, there was a span of 5 bases. The CDR3 here is CSVEDKNNEQFF. The CDR3 DNA is TGCAGCGTTGAAGACAAAAACAATGAGCAGTTCTTC.

This rearrangement joins TRBV3-1 to TRBJ1-2, with a possible D match to TRBD1 (5 bases). The CDR3 loop spans 17 amino acids. V was clipped by 4 bases and J by 4 bases, with 22 bases between them. Germline V gene lookup returns CDR1 LGHDT and CDR2 YNNKEL (reference sequence). DNA for the CDR3: TGTGCCAGCAGCCCGCCCCTGGGGCTGCGACAGATCTATGGCTACACCTTC. As protein: CASSPPLGLRQIYGYTF.

V usage is TRBV15 and J usage is TRBJ2-1; 9 bases are a match to TRBD2. J was trimmed by 9 bases and V by 4 bases; bases with no gene match: 7. CDR3 length equals 14 residues. Germline loops: CDR1 LNHNV, CDR2 YYDKDF (reference sequence). For the CDR3, the DNA is TGTGCCACCAGCAATGGCGGGGGGGCTAGTGAGCAGTTCTTC. This encodes CATSNGGGASEQFF. Full variable domain (outside the CDR3, taken from reference TRBV15 and TRBJ2-1): DAMVIQNPRYQVTQFGKPVTLSCSQTLNHNVMYWYQQKSSQAPKLLFHYYDKDFNNEADTPDNFQSRRPNTSFCFLDIRSPGLGDTAMYLCATSNGGGASEQFFGPGTRLTVL.

The chain links TRBV10-3 to TRBJ2-7, with D tentatively TRBD1 or TRBD2 (5 bases each). The CDR3 covers 13 residues. Germline loops: CDR1 ENHRY, CDR2 SYGVKD. Trimming removed 2 bases at V and 6 bases at J, with 11 bases between. The CDR3 region is CAISEEGQREQYF. The DNA for the CDR3 is TGTGCCATCAGTGAGGAGGGGCAGCGCGAGCAGTACTTC.

V is TRBV29-1 and J is TRBJ1-1; no firm D call. The CDR3 totals 11 residues. Germline lookup yields CDR1 SQVTM and CDR2 ANQGSEA. Trimming removed 6 bases at V and 5 bases at J, with 10 bases between. The CDR3 coding sequence is TGCAGCGTCGTGGTTGGAACTGAAGCTTTCTTT. It specifies CSVVVGTEAFF.

The chain employs TRBV5-6 and TRBJ2-7; the D gene is possibly TRBD1 (6 bases). Trimming took off 2 bases at V and 2 bases at J, with 11 bases between the two ends. Per germline, CDR1 SGHDT and CDR2 YYEEEE. The CDR3 spans 14 residues. The CDR3 sequence is CASSFRTDTYEQYF. In nucleotides, the CDR3 is TGTGCCAGCAGCTTCCGGACAGACACCTACGAGCAGTACTTC.

This chain joins TRBV27 and TRBJ2-4; D uncertain. Germline loops: CDR1 MNHEY, CDR2 SMNVEV (reference sequence). Trimming stripped 4 bases from V and 8 bases from J, with 12 bases between. This CDR3 comprises 13 residues. The DNA of the CDR3 is TGTGCCAGCAGTTACCGGGTGGCGGACATTCAGTACTTC. It encodes CASSYRVADIQYF.

The chain has TRBV2 and TRBJ2-7; TRBD1 aligns across 8 bases. The CDR3 is made up of 14 amino acids. Per germline, CDR1 SNHLY and CDR2 FYNNEI. The V segment lost 1 base and the J segment 3 bases; nucleotides outside the gene matches: 2. CDR3: CASSEGGTGYEQYV. As DNA, the CDR3 is TGTGCCAGCAGTGAAGGAGGGACAGGCTACGAGCAGTACGTC.

J is TRBJ2-1 and V is TRBV15, with 12 nucleotides matching TRBD1. This CDR3 is 15 amino acids long. The germline gives CDR1 LNHNV, CDR2 YYDKDF (reference sequence). V lost 6 bases to trimming and J lost 9 bases; unmatched junction nucleotides: 9. The CDR3 bases are TGTGCCACCAGACCCATGGGACAGGGGGCTGGTGAGCAGTTCTTC. Encoded protein: CATRPMGQGAGEQFF.

This rearrangement joins TRBV15 to TRBJ1-5; D gene uncertain. CDR1 is LNHNV, CDR2 YYDKDF, per germline (reference sequence). Trimming stripped 3 bases from V and 0 bases from J, with 9 bases between. The length of the CDR3 is 15 residues. DNA of the CDR3: TGTGCCACCAGCAGGTTATCCTATAGCAATCAGCCCCAGCATTTT. Translated, it gives CATSRLSYSNQPQHF.

The chain couples TRBV15 to TRBJ2-3, with 7 positions matching TRBD1. Germline trimming cut 1 base from V and 6 bases from J; bases unmatched to any gene: 19. CDR3 length: 19 residues. The germline gives CDR1 LNHNV, CDR2 YYDKDF (reference sequence). The CDR3 DNA reads as TGTGCCACCAGCAGAGTAAGGGGGCCCCCTGGGCTTAATGTGGATACGCAGTATTTT. Translation gives CATSRVRGPPGLNVDTQYF.

This chain uses TRBV20-1 with TRBJ1-1; D uncertain. The germline V and J ends were trimmed by 3 bases and 4 bases, with 6 bases remaining between them. Germline CDR1 is DFQATT and CDR2 is SNEGSKA (reference sequence). The CDR3 totals 11 residues. The CDR3 sequence: CSASRGTEAFF. In nucleotides, the CDR3 is TGCAGTGCTAGCCGGGGCACTGAAGCTTTCTTT.

This rearrangement joins TRBV9 to TRBJ1-3; TRBD1 might be the D (5 bases). Trimming pared 3 bases from V and 6 bases from J, leaving 13 bases between. Germline lookup yields CDR1 SGDLS and CDR2 YYNGEE. The CDR3 loop spans 14 amino acids. The CDR3 DNA reads TGTGCCAGCAGCGCCACAGGATTAGAAAACACCATATATTTT. As protein: CASSATGLENTIYF.

This chain connects TRBV7-6 to TRBJ2-6; the D call may be TRBD1 or TRBD2 (5 bases each). Germline CDR1 reads SGHVS; CDR2 reads FNYEAQ. V was shortened by 0 bases and J by 2 bases, with 17 bases between the two germline ends. The CDR3 runs 19 residues. CDR3 loop: CASSLASGRPLAGANVLTF. The CDR3 bases are TGTGCCAGCAGCTTAGCGTCGGGACGCCCCCTGGCTGGGGCCAACGTCCTGACTTTC.

The chain links TRBV30 to TRBJ2-1, with no clear D. CDR3 length: 12 amino acids. The germline gives CDR1 GTSNPN, CDR2 SVGIG (reference sequence). V lost 2 bases, J lost 8 bases, and 10 bases lay in between. The CDR3 reads CAWSTVVDEQFF. CDR3 nucleotides: TGTGCCTGGAGTACAGTTGTGGATGAGCAGTTCTTC.

The chain links TRBV29-1 to TRBJ1-2; D is uncertain. The germline gives CDR1 SQVTM, CDR2 ANQGSEA. The CDR3 has 16 amino acids. The germline V and J ends were trimmed by 1 base and 0 bases, with 15 bases remaining between them. The CDR3 nucleotides are TGCAGCGTTGAAGGAAGCGTCGGGGAAACTAACTATGGCTACACCTTC. Translation: CSVEGSVGETNYGYTF.

V usage is TRBV29-1 and J usage is TRBJ2-1; D might be TRBD1 or TRBD2, each matching 5 bases. The ends were cut back, 7 bases at V and 5 bases at J, with 15 bases in the middle. Germline assignment: CDR1 SQVTM and CDR2 ANQGSEA. CDR3 length equals 13 residues. CDR3 DNA sequence: TGCAGCGCCCGGGACCCAATGGACAATGAGCAGTTCTTC. Its translation is CSARDPMDNEQFF.

This chain joins TRBV5-6 and TRBJ2-1; D gene unclear. The CDR3 has 12 residues. CDR1 is SGHDT, CDR2 YYEEEE, per germline. V lost 2 bases and J lost 3, with 3 bases in between. CDR3 DNA: TGTGCCAGCAGCTTTGTCTACAATGAGCAGTTCTTC. It encodes CASSFVYNEQFF.